This T cell receptor (beta chain) is from a study of shared clonotypes between healthy human individuals. A deep-level run was used for the assay. Each subset's genomic DNA was split evenly across several immunoSEQ plates. Authors' analysis steps: Filtering was not the same, since immunoSEQ gave junction-only sequences without quality scores. Produced via immunoSEQ multiplex PCR; TCRdb's table is partial and in-frame only. V and J calls and clone size are copied from that table; D and trimming were computed from the DNA. The sample has about 560,000 clones; around 76% are singletons. V was shortened by 2 bases and J by 4 bases, with 8 bases between the two germline ends. CDR3 length equals 13 residues. Germline lookup yields CDR1 SNHLY and CDR2 FYNNEI.

The sequenced sample consisted of PBMCs. The gene calls are TRBV2 and TRBJ1-2; D remains ambiguous. This TCR derives from a woman aged 40 to 50 in good health. Some clones in this sample may be carry-over from other donors' samples. CDR3 in DNA: TGTGCCAGCAGTGAATTAAAGGCCTATGGCTACACCTTC. Translating it yields CASSELKAYGYTF.